This is a list of T cell receptor beta chains from one sample in a study of CD8+ T cells in alopecia areata. The assay was immunoSEQ multiplex PCR, and TCRdb's table has in-frame clones only and misses some. Seen here are more than 200,000 clones, roughly 44% observed once, and the top ten hold over 2%. The material was CD4+ T cells sorted from blood, obtained at approximately week 36, from a patient treated with tofacitinib. The receptors here all came from a human donor with alopecia areata. Each CDR3 is given with its conserved first and last residue. D genes are given only for firm matches. Clone size, where shown, is once, few, many, or a class for clones that have expanded.

D gene	V gene	J gene	clone size	CDR3 DNA	CDR3 protein
NA	TRBV7-9	TRBJ2-1	NA	TGTGCCAGCAGCCTGGGGCAGGGCTCCTACAATGAGCAGTTCTTC	CASSLGQGSYNEQFF
NA	TRBV7-3	TRBJ1-1	once	TGTGCCAGCAGCTTAAACTACAGACAAGGTGAAGCTTTCTTT	CASSLNYRQGEAFF
TRBD2	TRBV30	TRBJ2-7	NA	TGTGCCTGGACTATGCGGCGGGAGGGCCTGTACGAGCAGTACTTC	CAWTMRREGLYEQYF
NA	TRBV6-6	TRBJ1-3	NA	TGTGCCAGCAGTGGACCCAGGGGTCCCTCTGGAAACACCATATATTTT	CASSGPRGPSGNTIYF
TRBD1	TRBV5-1	TRBJ2-3	few	TGCGCCAGCAGCGGGACAGGGCTTAGCACAGATACGCAGTATTTT	CASSGTGLSTDTQYF
TRBD2	TRBV4-1	TRBJ2-1	NA	TGCGCCAGTTCGACGGACGGGAGGGCGGGAAGCTACAATGAGCAGTTCTTC	CASSTDGRAGSYNEQFF
NA	TRBV7-2	TRBJ2-6	NA	TGTGCCAGCAGCTTAAACCTCCCTGGGGCCAACGTCCTGACTTTC	CASSLNLPGANVLTF
NA	TRBV5-1	TRBJ2-1	once	TGCGCCAGCAGCTTAGGCGGGTACAATGAGCAGTTCTTC	CASSLGGYNEQFF
NA	TRBV5-1	TRBJ1-1	NA	TGCGCCAGCAGTCCGGGGACGAACACTGAAGCTTTCTTT	CASSPGTNTEAFF
TRBD1	TRBV18	TRBJ1-2	NA	TGTGCCAGCCAGGAGACAGGGCTGAGAGGCTACACCTTC	CASQETGLRGYTF
NA	TRBV5-6	TRBJ2-3	NA	TGTGCCAGCAGCTTGGTTAGTTCCACAGATACGCAGTATTTT	CASSLVSSTDTQYF
NA	TRBV30	TRBJ1-2	NA	TGTGCCTGGAGCGGTGGCTATGGCTACACCTTC	CAWSGGYGYTF
NA	TRBV15	TRBJ2-7	NA	TGTGCCACCAGCAGAGGAGGCGCTAGGCTCTACGAGCAGTACTTC	CATSRGGARLYEQYF
NA	TRBV29-1	TRBJ1-1	NA	TGCAGCGTCTGTGGGGGCCCGGGGACTGAAGCTTTCTTT	CSVCGGPGTEAFF
TRBD1	TRBV6-6	TRBJ1-1	NA	TGTGCCAGCTCCGGGACAGGGGGAGCCACTGAAGCTTTCTTT	CASSGTGGATEAFF
NA	TRBV29-1	TRBJ1-3	NA	TGCAGCGTTGAATTCCCGCATCTCGGAAACACCATATATTTT	CSVEFPHLGNTIYF
NA	TRBV7-8	TRBJ2-7	NA	TGTGCCAGCAGCATTACCACAGGACCGACCTACGAGCAGTACTTC	CASSITTGPTYEQYF
NA	TRBV25-1	TRBJ2-7	NA	TGTGCCAGCAGTGGAGGGTACGAGCAGTACTTC	CASSGGYEQYF
NA	TRBV2	TRBJ2-2	NA	TGTGCCAGCAGTGACGATTACGCGAACACCGGGGAGCTGTTTTTT	CASSDDYANTGELFF
NA	TRBV9	TRBJ2-1	NA	TGTGCCAGCAGCACCCGAGGGGACAATGAGCAGTTCTTC	CASSTRGDNEQFF
TRBD1	TRBV6-6	TRBJ2-1	few	TGTGCCAGCACCCGGACAGGGGCCTACAATGAGCAGTTCTTC	CASTRTGAYNEQFF
NA	TRBV29-1	TRBJ2-7	few	TGCAGCGTTGAAGCTGAGAAGGGCTACGAGCAGTACTTC	CSVEAEKGYEQYF
TRBD2	TRBV30	TRBJ2-1	NA	TGTGCCTGGAATAGCGGGAGCTACAATGAGCAGTTCTTC	CAWNSGSYNEQFF
TRBD2	TRBV29-1	TRBJ2-1	NA	TGCAGCGTTGCAACCCAGCGGGACTGGGGAGAGCAGTTCTTC	CSVATQRDWGEQFF